A selection of T cell receptor beta chains follows, all from one sample in a study of T cell repertoires in cytomegalovirus infection. In TCRdb, the reads were re-called with MiXCR into one record per CDR3 protein. The repertoire holds approximately 180,000 distinct CDR3 sequences, with roughly 9.8% as singletons. Specimen: PBMCs. These TCRs come from a human donor in good health (CMV status not recorded). Some clones in this sample may be carry-over from other donors' samples. Each CDR3 is given with its conserved first and last residue. The order of the fields is clone size, D gene, V gene, J gene, CDR3 DNA, CDR3 protein. The D gene is left open where the match is weak. Clone size is stated in some rows and not others, as once, few, many or a class when expanded.

.	.	TRBV20-1	TRBJ1-2	TGCAGTGCAGGATGGGGCTATGGCTACACCTTC	CSAGWGYGYTF
many	.	TRBV7-2	TRBJ2-3	TGTGCCAGCAGCTTACACAGAGATACGCAGTATTTT	CASSLHRDTQYF
.	.	TRBV5-1	TRBJ2-3	TGCGCCAGCAGCTTGGTCGGGACTGGAACTGCAGATACGCAGTATTTT	CASSLVGTGTADTQYF
few	.	TRBV28	TRBJ1-5	TGTGCCAGCAGCCAGAGCGGGGTGGGGGGCAATCAGCCCCAGCATTTT	CASSQSGVGGNQPQHF
.	TRBD1	TRBV6-1	TRBJ2-3	TGTGCCAGCCTCCGAGGGGGCGCCGAAGATACGCAGTATTTT	CASLRGGAEDTQYF
many	TRBD1	TRBV10-3	TRBJ2-2	TGTGCCATCTCCGGGACAGGGGTGAACACCGGGGAGCTGTTTTTT	CAISGTGVNTGELFF
.	.	TRBV19	TRBJ2-2	TGTGCCAGTAGTATAGGAGTTCGACCGAACACCGGGGAGCTGTTTTTT	CASSIGVRPNTGELFF
many	.	TRBV6-1	TRBJ2-5	TGTGCCAGCACCGGGGGCGGGACCCAGTACTTC	CASTGGGTQYF
many	TRBD2	TRBV7-2	TRBJ2-1	TGTGCCAGCAGCTTAGTCCGAGCGGGAGGGAACAATGAGCAGTTCTTC	CASSLVRAGGNNEQFF
.	.	TRBV20-1	TRBJ2-5	TGCAGTGCCTACTACAGATTGCGAGAGACCCAGTACTTC	CSAYYRLRETQYF
.	.	TRBV6-2/TRBV6-3	TRBJ2-3	TGTGCCAGCAGTTACGCCTCTCGGACAGATACGCAGTATTTT	CASSYASRTDTQYF
few	.	TRBV7-2	TRBJ1-2	TGTGCCAGCAGCTCTGTATTTTCAGTGAACTATGGCTACACCTTC	CASSSVFSVNYGYTF
many	TRBD1	TRBV7-8	TRBJ2-7	TGTGCCAGCAGCTTAGTGGTGGGACAGGGGGAGTACGAGCAGTACTTC	CASSLVVGQGEYEQYF